This TCR beta chain was recorded in a study of control samples from healthy donors and cancer patients. Germline assignment: CDR1 MNHEY and CDR2 SVGEGT. V lost 3 bases, J lost 0 bases, and 7 bases lay in between. CDR3 length equals 14 residues. The method was immunoSEQ multiplex PCR; TCRdb's version includes in-frame clones alone and lacks a portion of them. This table holds more than 140,000 clones, about 90% found once. The gene calls are TRBV6-2 or TRBV6-3 and TRBJ2-3; D remains ambiguous. The TCR comes from a man between 18 and 29 years old in good health. Sequenced: blood. The CDR3 protein is CASSYFGSTDTQYF. Written as DNA, the CDR3 is TGTGCCAGCAGTTATTTCGGTAGCACAGATACGCAGTATTTT.